This paragraph covers one T cell receptor beta chain sequence. The antigen is not known. Method: immunoSEQ multiplex PCR; TCRdb's copy keeps in-frame clones and lacks some. The sample has tens of thousands of clones, approximately 90% seen once. Trimming pared 5 bases from V and 10 bases from J, leaving 20 bases between. The CDR3 contains 14 residues. Germline lookup yields CDR1 SGHVS and CDR2 FQNEAQ. These data originate in a study of T cell responses to AZD1222 COVID-19 vaccine. Study-wide results and caveats: Unmutated variant regions reportedly attract nearly half of all spike-specific TCRs. Only a handful of individuals given AZD1222 were seropositive at baseline. CD4 TCRs covered the whole spike, strongest at regions 160-218 and 743-854. Clonal diversity was possibly underestimated, and white British individuals and females predominated among donors.

Sequences were derived from peripheral blood, sampled on day 0 of AZD1222 vaccination. The receptor's source is an adult in good health. This chain joins TRBV7-8 and TRBJ1-1; D remains ambiguous. The CDR3 sequence is CASSDSNGFYGAFF. The DNA for the CDR3 is TGTGCCAGCAGCGACTCGAATGGCTTTTACGGAGCTTTCTTT.